A selection of T cell receptor beta chains follows, all from one sample in a study of T cell responses to AZD1222 COVID-19 vaccine. Some clones are missing from TCRdb's copy, which holds only in-frame ones; the method was immunoSEQ multiplex PCR. The data show more than 150,000 clones, approximately 94% seen once. The sequencing here drew on peripheral blood, taken on day 0 of AZD1222 vaccination. The receptors shown here come from an adult in good health. Both conserved end residues are part of each CDR3. Each record gives: D gene, clone size, V gene, CDR3 length, J gene, CDR3 DNA, CDR3 protein. The D gene is left open where the match is weak. Rows may omit the clone size; those that give it use once, few, many or a size class.

>NA|NA|TRBV18|13|TRBJ1-3
TGTGCCAGCTTCCAGGGGACTGGAAACACCATATATTTT
CASFQGTGNTIYF
>NA|NA|TRBV27|14|TRBJ1-2
TGTGCCAGCAGCCCGTCAGGGCTTGCAAGGGGCTACACCTTC
CASSPSGLARGYTF
>NA|NA|TRBV19|14|TRBJ1-1
TGTGCCAGTAGTGAGAGGACACTAAACACTGAAGCTTTCTTT
CASSERTLNTEAFF
>NA|NA|TRBV19|13|TRBJ1-1
TGTGCCAGTAGTATAGATACGAAGAGAGAAGCTTTCTTT
CASSIDTKREAFF
>NA|NA|TRBV3-1/TRBV3-2|14|TRBJ1-2
TGTGCCAGCAGCCATGCCGGGAGCTTCTATGGCTACACCTTC
CASSHAGSFYGYTF
>TRBD2|once|TRBV10-1|17|TRBJ2-1
TGCGCCAGCAGTGATCGAACTAGCGGGAGCTCCTACAATGAGCAGTTCTTC
CASSDRTSGSSYNEQFF
>NA|NA|TRBV10-3|13|TRBJ1-2
TGTGCCATCAGTGACGGCCCCGACTATGGCTACACCTTC
CAISDGPDYGYTF
>NA|NA|TRBV4-1|15|TRBJ2-7
TGCGCCAGCAGCCAAGACCCGACACCTTCCTACGAGCAGTACTTC
CASSQDPTPSYEQYF
>NA|NA|TRBV15|16|TRBJ1-1
TGTGCCACCAGCAAGGGTGGGGGGTTAGATTTTGGTGAAGCTTTCTTT
CATSKGGGLDFGEAFF
>NA|NA|TRBV1|14|TRBJ2-3
TGCACCACCAGTAGGTCTAGCGGAACAGATACGCAGTATTTT
CTTSRSSGTDTQYF
>NA|NA|TRBV12-3/TRBV12-4|13|TRBJ2-1
TGTGCCAGCAGTCTAGCAAGGACGGACAGTTCTTTCTTC
CASSLARTDSSFF
>TRBD1|NA|TRBV5-1|14|TRBJ1-6
TGCGCCAGCAGCTGGGACAGGGTAAATTCACCCCTCCACTTT
CASSWDRVNSPLHF
>NA|NA|TRBV5-1|13|TRBJ2-3
TGCGCCAGCAGCTGGGGAGGCACAGATACGCAGTATTTT
CASSWGGTDTQYF
>TRBD2|NA|TRBV5-1|15|TRBJ2-5
TGCGCCAGCAGCTTGGTAGCGGGAGGGCCAGAGACCCAGTACTTC
CASSLVAGGPETQYF
>NA|NA|TRBV6-5|13|TRBJ1-1
TGTGCCAGCAGGGGAGGCTTGAACACTGAAGCTTTCTTT
CASRGGLNTEAFF
>TRBD1|NA|TRBV12-3/TRBV12-4|13|TRBJ1-1
TGTGCCAGCAGTTTAGCTCCGGGACAGAAAGCTTTCTTT
CASSLAPGQKAFF
>TRBD1|NA|TRBV19|13|TRBJ1-1
TGTGCCACCGGGACAGGGGGTAACACTGAAGCTTTCTTT
CATGTGGNTEAFF
>TRBD1|NA|TRBV19|15|TRBJ1-4
TGTGCCAGCAGGGGACAGGGTCCAACTAATGAAAAACTGTTTTTT
CASRGQGPTNEKLFF
>NA|once|TRBV28|13|TRBJ1-5
TGTGCCAGCAGGGCTAACTCAATCCAGCCCCAGCATTTT
CASRANSIQPQHF
>NA|NA|TRBV7-2|13|TRBJ1-2
TGTGCCAGCAGCTTAGGAGGGATCTATGGCTACACCTTC
CASSLGGIYGYTF
>NA|NA|TRBV6-5|13|TRBJ1-2
TGTGCCAGCACCGAACAGGGTTTGAATGGCTACACCTTC
CASTEQGLNGYTF
>NA|NA|TRBV18|11|TRBJ2-1
TGTGCCAGCTCACTTGACAGGGAGCAGTTCTTC
CASSLDREQFF
>NA|NA|TRBV27|15|TRBJ1-3
TGTGCCAGCAGGGAGGATCATTCTCGCGGAAACACCATATATTTT
CASREDHSRGNTIYF
>NA|NA|TRBV19|15|TRBJ1-2
TGTGCCAGTAGTATAGGGTCCAGGGGAAGCCTTGGCTACACCTTC
CASSIGSRGSLGYTF
>NA|once|TRBV28|14|TRBJ1-1
TGTGCCAGCAGTTTTCGGGGTGGAACAACTGAAGCTTTCTTT
CASSFRGGTTEAFF
>NA|NA|TRBV7-3|17|TRBJ2-2
TGTGCCAGCAGCTTAGGGGGAGGCGGAATGAACACCGGGGAGCTGTTTTTT
CASSLGGGGMNTGELFF
>NA|once|TRBV4-1|15|TRBJ2-3
TGCGCCAGCAGCCAAAGGCAGTCTAGCACAGATACGCAGTATTTT
CASSQRQSSTDTQYF
>NA|NA|TRBV4-1|14|TRBJ2-4
TGCGCCAGCAGCCAACGAGTCCTCACGGACATTCAGTACTTC
CASSQRVLTDIQYF
>NA|NA|TRBV2|16|TRBJ1-1
TGTGCCAGCAGTGATTGGAAGGCTCGGGTGGGTACTGAAGCTTTCTTT
CASSDWKARVGTEAFF
>NA|NA|TRBV5-1|17|TRBJ1-2
TGCGCCAGCAGCTTGGCCCGGGACGTTTATAATAACTATGGCTACACCTTC
CASSLARDVYNNYGYTF
>NA|NA|TRBV9|15|TRBJ2-5
TGTGCCAGCAGCCTAAGGGGGGCAGCTCAAGAGACCCAGTACTTC
CASSLRGAAQETQYF
>NA|NA|TRBV5-1|12|TRBJ2-7
TGCGCCAGCAGATCGAGCATCTACGAGCAGTACTTC
CASRSSIYEQYF
>TRBD1|NA|TRBV25-1|18|TRBJ1-4
TGTGCCAGCAGTGAACTAGGGGGACAGGCTACCCGGGGATCGAAACTGTTTTTT
CASSELGGQATRGSKLFF
>NA|NA|TRBV24-1|15|TRBJ2-6
TGTGCCACCAGTCCGAGGGGGGGTGGGGCCAACGTCCTGACTTTC
CATSPRGGGANVLTF
>NA|NA|TRBV4-1|17|TRBJ1-5
TGCGCCAGCAGCCAAGATAGGAGAACAGCCCGGGATCAGCCCCAGCATTTT
CASSQDRRTARDQPQHF
>NA|NA|TRBV12-5|15|TRBJ2-2
TGTGCTAGTGGTCTTAAACATCTGAACACCGGGGAGCTGTTTTTT
CASGLKHLNTGELFF
>TRBD1|NA|TRBV2|17|TRBJ1-6
TGTGCCAGCAGTGAGGACAGGCCCATCTCCTATAATTCACCCCTCCACTTT
CASSEDRPISYNSPLHF
>NA|NA|TRBV5-1|15|TRBJ1-4
TGCGCCAGCAGCTTGTATGGGACAACTAATGAAAAACTGTTTTTT
CASSLYGTTNEKLFF
>TRBD1|NA|TRBV30|16|TRBJ2-6
TGTGCCTACTCCGGGACAGGGGGGGCCGGGGCCAACGTCCTGACTTTC
CAYSGTGGAGANVLTF
>NA|NA|TRBV6-4|14|TRBJ1-1
TGTGCCAGCAGTGCCGGCACTGGAAGCAGGGAAGCTTTCTTT
CASSAGTGSREAFF
>NA|NA|TRBV2|13|TRBJ2-1
TGTGCCAGCATCCGGGACGCCGTCAATGAGCAGTTCTTC
CASIRDAVNEQFF
>NA|NA|TRBV12-3/TRBV12-4|13|TRBJ1-2
TGTGCCAGCAGTTTACGGGGCGGGTATGGCTACACCTTC
CASSLRGGYGYTF
>NA|NA|TRBV28|15|TRBJ1-2
TGTGCCAGCAGTTCCGCTTCGGCGGGAAACTATGGCTACACCTTC
CASSSASAGNYGYTF
>NA|NA|TRBV6-5|11|TRBJ1-1
TGTGCCAGCAGTTTTTCGGACAAAGCTTTCTTT
CASSFSDKAFF
>TRBD1|NA|TRBV10-1|12|TRBJ2-7
TGCGCCAGCGGGGACAGGGGATACGAGCAGTACTTC
CASGDRGYEQYF
>NA|NA|TRBV7-9|12|TRBJ1-5
TGTGCCAGCAGCTTACCCAACCAGCCCCAGCATTTT
CASSLPNQPQHF
>NA|NA|TRBV6-1|13|TRBJ1-6
TGTGCCAGCAGTGAATCGCGGAATTCACCCCTCCACTTT
CASSESRNSPLHF
>NA|NA|TRBV7-3|15|TRBJ1-6
TGTGCCAGCAGCTTATCGACCGGGACCAATTCACCCCTCCACTTT
CASSLSTGTNSPLHF
>NA|few|TRBV27|14|TRBJ2-2
TGTGCCAGCAGTTTCTGGGGTGTCGCCGGGGAGCTGTTTTTT
CASSFWGVAGELFF
>TRBD1|NA|TRBV13|14|TRBJ2-7
TGTGCCAGCAGCCGGAGGACAGGCTCCAACGAGCAGTACTTC
CASSRRTGSNEQYF
>TRBD1|NA|TRBV9|15|TRBJ1-4
TGTGCCAGCAGCCCGGGGACAGCGCAGAATGAAAAACTGTTTTTT
CASSPGTAQNEKLFF
>NA|NA|TRBV6-1|14|TRBJ1-6
TGTGCCAGCAGTGAAGATGAGGGTTCTCGGCCCTTCCACTTT
CASSEDEGSRPFHF
>NA|NA|TRBV12-5|12|TRBJ2-2
TGTGCTAGTGGTCCGGATATCGGGGAGCTGTTTTTT
CASGPDIGELFF
>NA|NA|TRBV29-1|12|TRBJ1-2
TGCAGCGCCTGGTATCAGAGCTATGGCTACACCTTC
CSAWYQSYGYTF
>NA|NA|TRBV6-1|13|TRBJ2-7
TGTGCCAGCAGTGAAGTGGTTTTGATAGTTCCGTACTTC
CASSEVVLIVPYF